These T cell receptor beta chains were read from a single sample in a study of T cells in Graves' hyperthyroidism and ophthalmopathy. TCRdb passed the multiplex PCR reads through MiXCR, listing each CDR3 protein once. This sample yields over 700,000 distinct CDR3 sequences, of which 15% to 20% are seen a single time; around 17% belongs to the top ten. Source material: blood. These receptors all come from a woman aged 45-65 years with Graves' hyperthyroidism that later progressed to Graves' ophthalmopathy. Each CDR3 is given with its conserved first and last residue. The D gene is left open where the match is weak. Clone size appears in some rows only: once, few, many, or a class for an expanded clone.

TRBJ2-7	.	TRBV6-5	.	CASSYSPLPNLYEQYF	TGTGCCAGCAGTTACTCACCTCTACCAAACCTCTACGAGCAGTACTTC
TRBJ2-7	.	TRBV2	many	CASKSGALNEQYF	TGTGCCAGCAAGTCAGGGGCACTGAACGAGCAGTACTTC
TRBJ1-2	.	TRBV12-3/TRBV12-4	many	CASTLLGVGYTF	TGTGCCAGCACCCTGCTCGGGGTGGGCTACACCTTC
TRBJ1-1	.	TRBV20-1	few	CSAPWAGAEAFF	TGCAGTGCCCCCTGGGCAGGGGCCGAAGCTTTCTTT
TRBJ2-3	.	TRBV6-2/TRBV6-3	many	CASRAQTSTLSRADTQYF	TGTGCCAGCAGAGCCCAAACGAGCACCCTCTCCCGGGCAGATACGCAGTATTTT
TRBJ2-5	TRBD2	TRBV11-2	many	CASSFPLAGGYETQYF	TGTGCCAGCAGCTTCCCCCTAGCGGGGGGGTATGAGACCCAGTACTTC
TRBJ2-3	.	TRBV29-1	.	CSVEPALADTQYF	TGCAGCGTTGAACCCGCACTGGCAGATACGCAGTATTTT
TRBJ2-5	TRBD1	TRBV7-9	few	CASSLNPGQGVRSQYF	TGTGCCAGCAGCTTAAACCCGGGACAGGGTGTGAGGTCCCAGTACTTC
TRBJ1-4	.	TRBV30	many	CAEGINEKLFF	TGTGCCGAGGGAATTAATGAAAAACTGTTTTTT
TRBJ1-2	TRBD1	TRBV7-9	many	CASSPGQGSRYGYTF	TGTGCCAGCAGCCCCGGACAGGGAAGTCGCTATGGCTACACCTTC
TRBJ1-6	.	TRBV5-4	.	CASSLQGTNSPLHF	TGTGCCAGCAGCTTGCAGGGTACGAATTCACCCCTCCACTTT
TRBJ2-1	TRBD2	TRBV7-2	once	CTSSLDPRLAEGRDEQFF	TGTACCAGCAGCTTAGACCCCCGACTAGCGGAGGGTAGAGATGAGCAGTTCTTC
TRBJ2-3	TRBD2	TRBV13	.	CASSLGTSGETDTQYF	TGTGCCAGCAGCTTAGGAACCAGCGGGGAAACAGATACGCAGTATTTT
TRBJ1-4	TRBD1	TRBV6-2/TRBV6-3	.	CASTPGTGGSEKLFF	TGTGCCAGCACCCCAGGGACAGGGGGAAGCGAAAAACTGTTTTTT
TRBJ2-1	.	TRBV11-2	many	CASALGLYNEQFF	TGTGCCAGCGCACTGGGGCTGTACAATGAGCAGTTCTTC
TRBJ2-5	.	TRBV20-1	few	CSAEPGLRSTQYF	TGCAGTGCGGAACCGGGACTCAGATCGACCCAGTACTTC
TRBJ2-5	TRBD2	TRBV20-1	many	CSARRTSQETQYF	TGCAGTGCTAGACGGACTAGTCAAGAGACCCAGTACTTC
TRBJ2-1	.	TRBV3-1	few	CASSQEAGWDNEQFF	TGTGCCAGCAGCCAGGAGGCAGGGTGGGACAATGAGCAGTTCTTC
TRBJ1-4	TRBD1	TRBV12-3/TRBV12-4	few	CASSLRDRESREKLFF	TGTGCCAGCAGTTTACGGGACAGGGAGAGTCGCGAAAAACTGTTTTTT
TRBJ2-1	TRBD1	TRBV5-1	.	CASSGTGGIYNEQFF	TGCGCCAGCAGCGGGACAGGGGGGATTTACAATGAGCAGTTCTTC
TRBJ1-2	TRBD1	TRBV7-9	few	CASSLGRDRVGYTF	TGTGCCAGCAGTTTAGGCCGGGACAGGGTCGGCTACACCTTC
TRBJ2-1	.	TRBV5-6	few	CASSPDSIYNEQFF	TGTGCCAGCAGCCCGGACAGCATATACAATGAGCAGTTCTTC
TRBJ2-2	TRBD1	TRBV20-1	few	CSVRTGNTGELFF	TGCAGTGTCCGGACAGGGAACACCGGGGAGCTGTTTTTT
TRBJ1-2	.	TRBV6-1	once	CASSDLRGGLGYTF	TGTGCCAGCAGTGACCTCCGGGGAGGGCTTGGCTACACCTTC
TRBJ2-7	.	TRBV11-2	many	CASSLGHEQYF	TGTGCCAGCAGCTTAGGCCACGAGCAGTACTTC
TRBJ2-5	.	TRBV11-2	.	CASSSGGTDARETQYF	TGTGCCAGCAGCTCGGGAGGGACAGATGCACGGGAGACCCAGTACTTC
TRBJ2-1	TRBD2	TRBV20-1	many	CSASLPLAGKGEQFF	TGCAGTGCTAGCCTCCCACTAGCGGGGAAGGGGGAGCAGTTCTTC
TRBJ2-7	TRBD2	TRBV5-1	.	CASSLELAGTFGKQYF	TGCGCCAGCAGCTTGGAGCTAGCGGGGACCTTTGGGAAGCAGTACTTC
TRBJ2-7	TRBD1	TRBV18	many	CASSPRTGDEQYF	TGTGCCAGCTCACCCCGGACAGGGGACGAGCAGTACTTC
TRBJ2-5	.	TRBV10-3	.	CAITGSPQETQYF	TGTGCCATCACTGGATCCCCACAAGAGACCCAGTACTTC
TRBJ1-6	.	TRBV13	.	CASSPSGEDSPLHF	TGTGCCAGCAGCCCCTCAGGGGAGGATTCACCCCTCCACTTT
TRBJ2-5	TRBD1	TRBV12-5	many	CASGTGTGEETQYF	TGTGCTAGTGGAACCGGGACAGGGGAAGAGACCCAGTACTTC
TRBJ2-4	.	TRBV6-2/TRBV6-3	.	CASIRTDKNIQYF	TGTGCCAGCATTCGGACTGACAAAAACATTCAGTACTTC